These 5 T cell receptor beta chains were all obtained from the same sample, sequenced in a study of OX40 agonist ivuxolimab in advanced cancers. The data were produced by immunoSEQ multiplex PCR, yet TCRdb's version contains in-frame clones alone and is incomplete. The table has nearly 60,000 clones, 75% to 90% seen once; the top ten hold approximately 3.8%. The material sequenced was CD4+ or CD8+ T cells sorted from blood, taken in a trial of the OX40 agonist ivuxolimab. These TCRs come from an adult with an advanced solid tumor such as melanoma, head and neck, liver or kidney cancer.

The CDR3 region has the DNA TGTGCCAGCAGCTCCCTAAACAGGGTGACGCAGTATTTT. Translated, it gives CASSSLNRVTQYF. V gene TRBV11-2 combines with J gene TRBJ2-3; possible D gene TRBD1, 6 bases. This CDR3 is built from 13 residues. Between the trimmed V and J ends, which lost 4 bases and 9 bases, there was a span of 14 bases. Germline lookup yields CDR1 SGHAT and CDR2 FQNNGV. Using reference TRBV11-2 and TRBJ2-3 for the parts outside the CDR3, the full variable domain is EAGVAQSPRYKIIEKRQSVAFWCNPISGHATLYWYQQILGQGPKLLIQFQNNGVVDDSQLPKDRFSAERLKGVDSTLKIQPAKLEDSAVYLCASSSLNRVTQYFGPGTRLTVL.

The rearrangement links TRBV7-2 to TRBJ1-1; 7 positions agree with TRBD1. V was pared by 5 bases and J by 5 bases, with 5 bases of the junction left unmatched. This CDR3 has 13 residues. Per the germline V gene, CDR1 is SGHTA and CDR2 is FQGNSA. The CDR3 spells CASSLTGATEAFF. CDR3 in DNA: TGTGCCAGCAGCCTAACAGGGGCAACTGAAGCTTTCTTT.

The chain recombines TRBV7-9 with TRBJ2-1, with TRBD2 matching 8 bases. V was clipped by 1 base and J by 10 bases; unmatched bases: 9. The germline gives CDR1 SEHNR, CDR2 FQNEAQ (reference sequence). The length of the CDR3 is 15 residues. The CDR3 protein is CASSLGLAGIPEQFF. In nucleotides, the CDR3 is TGTGCCAGCAGCTTAGGGCTAGCGGGCATACCCGAGCAGTTCTTC.

This chain links TRBV5-1 with TRBJ2-1; D not certain. Trimming pared 3 bases from V and 5 bases from J, leaving 9 bases between. The germline V gene encodes CDR1 SGHRS and CDR2 YFSETQ. The CDR3 loop spans 13 amino acids. CDR3 loop: CASSSRINNEQFF. The CDR3 coding sequence is TGCGCCAGCAGCTCTCGGATCAACAATGAGCAGTTCTTC.

J is TRBJ2-3 and V is TRBV11-2; 8 bases match TRBD1. The CDR3 length is 15 residues. Germline values: CDR1 SGHAT, CDR2 FQNNGV. With 6 bases clipped from V and 2 bases from J, the junction kept 7 bases outside the gene matches. The CDR3 DNA reads TGTGCCAGCAGTCCCGGGACAGGCCTCACAGATACGCAGTATTTT. Protein: CASSPGTGLTDTQYF.